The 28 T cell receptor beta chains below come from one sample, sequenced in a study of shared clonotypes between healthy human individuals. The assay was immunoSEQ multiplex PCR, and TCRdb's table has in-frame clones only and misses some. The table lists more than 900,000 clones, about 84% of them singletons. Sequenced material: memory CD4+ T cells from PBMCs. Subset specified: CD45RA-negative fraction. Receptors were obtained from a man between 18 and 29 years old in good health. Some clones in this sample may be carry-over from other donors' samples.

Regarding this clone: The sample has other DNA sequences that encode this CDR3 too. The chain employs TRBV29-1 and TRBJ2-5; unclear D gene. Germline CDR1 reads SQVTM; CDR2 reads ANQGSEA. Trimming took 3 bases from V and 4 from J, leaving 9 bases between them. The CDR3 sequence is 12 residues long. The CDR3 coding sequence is TGCAGCGTTGAGGGCAGTGGAGAGACCCAGTACTTC. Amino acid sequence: CSVEGSGETQYF.

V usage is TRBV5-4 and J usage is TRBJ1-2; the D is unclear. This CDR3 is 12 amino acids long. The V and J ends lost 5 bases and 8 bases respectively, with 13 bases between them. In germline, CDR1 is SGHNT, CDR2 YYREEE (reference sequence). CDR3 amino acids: CASRPSLGGYTF. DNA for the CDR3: TGTGCCAGCAGACCCTCACTCGGCGGCTACACCTTC.

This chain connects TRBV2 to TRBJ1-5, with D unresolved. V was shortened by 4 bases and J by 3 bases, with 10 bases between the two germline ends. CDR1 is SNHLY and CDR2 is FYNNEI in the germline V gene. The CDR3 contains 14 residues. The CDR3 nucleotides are TGTGCCAGCAGTGTCTCCTGGTACAATCAGCCCCAGCATTTT. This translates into CASSVSWYNQPQHF.

The CDR3 DNA reads as TGTGCCAGCAGCGCTACTAGCGGGGTCACAGATACGCAGTATTTT. Translating it yields CASSATSGVTDTQYF. The chain couples TRBV5-4 to TRBJ2-3, with 10 bases lining up with TRBD2. CDR1 and CDR2 (germline): SGHNT, YYREEE (reference sequence). The CDR3 runs to 15 residues. V was clipped by 4 bases and J by 2 bases; unmatched bases: 4.

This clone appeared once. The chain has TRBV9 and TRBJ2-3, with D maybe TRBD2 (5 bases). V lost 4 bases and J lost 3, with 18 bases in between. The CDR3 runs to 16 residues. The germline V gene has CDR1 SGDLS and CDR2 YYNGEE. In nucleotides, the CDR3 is TGTGCCAGCAGCCCGAGGACTGTTCGGGGTACAGATACGCAGTATTTT. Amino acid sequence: CASSPRTVRGTDTQYF.

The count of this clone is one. The CDR3 reads CASSPAVSPPGVTYNEQFF. In DNA form, the CDR3 reads TGTGCCAGCAGCCCTGCGGTTTCACCCCCGGGAGTAACGTACAATGAGCAGTTCTTC. The chain recombines TRBV5-6 with TRBJ2-1; D possibly corresponds to TRBD2 (6 bases). Germline loops: CDR1 SGHDT, CDR2 YYEEEE. V lost 4 bases and J 4 bases, leaving 27 bases between the germline ends. This CDR3 spans 19 amino acids.

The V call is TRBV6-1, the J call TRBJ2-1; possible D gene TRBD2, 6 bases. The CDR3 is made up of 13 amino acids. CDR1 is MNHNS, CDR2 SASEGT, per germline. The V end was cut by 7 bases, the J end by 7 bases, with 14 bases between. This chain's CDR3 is CASIHSGGNEQFF. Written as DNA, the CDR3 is TGTGCCAGCATACACAGCGGAGGGAATGAGCAGTTCTTC.

CDR3 amino acids: CASRKGDSYYNEQFF. Written as DNA, the CDR3 is TGTGCCAGCAGGAAGGGGGACTCCTACTACAATGAGCAGTTCTTC. The chain couples TRBV2 to TRBJ2-1, with D perhaps matching TRBD1 or TRBD2 (6 bases each). This CDR3 contains 15 residues. The germline gives CDR1 SNHLY, CDR2 FYNNEI. Between the trimmed V and J ends, which lost 6 bases and 3 bases, there was a span of 15 bases. Using reference TRBV2 and TRBJ2-1 for the parts outside the CDR3, the full variable domain is EPEVTQTPSHQVTQMGQEVILRCVPISNHLYFYWYRQILGQKVEFLVSFYNNEISEKSEIFDDQFSVERPDGSNFTLKIRSTKLEDSAMYFCASRKGDSYYNEQFFGPGTRLTVL.

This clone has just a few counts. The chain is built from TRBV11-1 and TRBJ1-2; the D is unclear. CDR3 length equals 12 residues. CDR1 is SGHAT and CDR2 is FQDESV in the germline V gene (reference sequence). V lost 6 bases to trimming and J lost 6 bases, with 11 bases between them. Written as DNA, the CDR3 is TGTGCCAGCAGGTCGCACCTGGATGGCTACACCTTC. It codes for CASRSHLDGYTF.

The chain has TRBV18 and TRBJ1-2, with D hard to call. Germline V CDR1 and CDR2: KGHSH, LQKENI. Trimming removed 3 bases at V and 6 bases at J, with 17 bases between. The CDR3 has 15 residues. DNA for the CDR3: TGTGCCAGCTCACCCTCAGACGGGAGGCTGAATGGCTACACCTTC. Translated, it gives CASSPSDGRLNGYTF.

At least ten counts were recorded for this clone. This chain's CDR3 is CASSLGRGREKLFF. The CDR3, as DNA: TGTGCCAGCAGCCTGGGTCGGGGAAGGGAAAAACTGTTTTTT. This chain links TRBV4-2 with TRBJ1-4; D unresolved. Germline CDR1 is LGHNA and CDR2 is YNFKEQ. Trimming took off 4 bases at V and 8 bases at J, with 14 bases between the two ends. The CDR3 is made up of 14 amino acids.

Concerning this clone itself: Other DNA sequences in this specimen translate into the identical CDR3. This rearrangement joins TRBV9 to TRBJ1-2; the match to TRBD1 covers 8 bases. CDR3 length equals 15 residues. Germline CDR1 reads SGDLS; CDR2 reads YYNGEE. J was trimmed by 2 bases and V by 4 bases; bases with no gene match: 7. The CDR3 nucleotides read TGTGCCAGCAGCCCCCGACAGGGGTGGAACTATGGCTACACCTTC. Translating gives CASSPRQGWNYGYTF. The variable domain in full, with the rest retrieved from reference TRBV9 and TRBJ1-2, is DSGVTQTPKHLITATGQRVTLRCSPRSGDLSVYWYQQSLDQGLQFLIQYYNGEERAKGNILERFSAQQFPDLHSELNLSSLELGDSALYFCASSPRQGWNYGYTFGSGTRLTVV.

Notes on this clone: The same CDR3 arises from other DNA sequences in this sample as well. The CDR3 DNA sequence: TGTGCCACCAGCAGAGGGTCCTACGAGCAGTACTTC. Translation gives CATSRGSYEQYF. This chain connects TRBV15 to TRBJ2-7; D unresolved. V was clipped by 1 base and J by 1 base, with 2 bases between them. The CDR3 has 12 residues. The germline gives CDR1 LNHNV, CDR2 YYDKDF (reference sequence).

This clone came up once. The CDR3 region is CASTRGTGQETQYF. Written as DNA, the CDR3 is TGTGCCAGCACTAGAGGGACAGGCCAAGAGACCCAGTACTTC. The chain employs TRBV6-5 and TRBJ2-5, with 8 bases fitting TRBD1. CDR3 length: 14 residues. V lost 7 bases and J lost 1; bases outside the gene matches: 5. Germline-derived CDR1 and CDR2 are MNHEY and SVGAGI.

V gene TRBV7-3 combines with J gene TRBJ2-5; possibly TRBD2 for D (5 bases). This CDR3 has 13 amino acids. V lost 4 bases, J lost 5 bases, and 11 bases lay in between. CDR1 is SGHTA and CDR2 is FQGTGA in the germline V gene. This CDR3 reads CASSYEGSETQYF. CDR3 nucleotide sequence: TGTGCCAGCAGCTACGAGGGCAGTGAGACCCAGTACTTC.

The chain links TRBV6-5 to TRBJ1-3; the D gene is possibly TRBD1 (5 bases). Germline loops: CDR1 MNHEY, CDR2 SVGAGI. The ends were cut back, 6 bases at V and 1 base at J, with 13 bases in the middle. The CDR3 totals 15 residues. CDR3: CASSRHGGSGNTIYF. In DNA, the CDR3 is TGTGCCAGCAGCCGCCACGGGGGTTCTGGAAACACCATATATTTT.

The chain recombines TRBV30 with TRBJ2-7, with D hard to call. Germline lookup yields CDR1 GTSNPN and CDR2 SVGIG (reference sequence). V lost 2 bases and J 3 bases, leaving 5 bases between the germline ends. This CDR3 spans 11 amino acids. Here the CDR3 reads CAWSTHYEQYF. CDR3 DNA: TGTGCCTGGAGTACGCACTACGAGCAGTACTTC.

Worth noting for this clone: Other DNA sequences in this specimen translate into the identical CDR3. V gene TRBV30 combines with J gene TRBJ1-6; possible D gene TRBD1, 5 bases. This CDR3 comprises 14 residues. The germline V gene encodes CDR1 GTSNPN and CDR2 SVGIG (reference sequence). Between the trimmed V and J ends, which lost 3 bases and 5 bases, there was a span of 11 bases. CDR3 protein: CAWSAGGNNSPLHF. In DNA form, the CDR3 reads TGTGCCTGGAGCGCCGGGGGTAATAATTCACCCCTCCACTTT.

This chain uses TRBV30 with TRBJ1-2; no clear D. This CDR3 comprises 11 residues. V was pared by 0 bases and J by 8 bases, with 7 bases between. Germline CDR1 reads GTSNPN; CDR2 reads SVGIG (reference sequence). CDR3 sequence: CAWSVLYGYTF. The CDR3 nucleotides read TGTGCCTGGAGTGTACTATACGGCTACACCTTC.

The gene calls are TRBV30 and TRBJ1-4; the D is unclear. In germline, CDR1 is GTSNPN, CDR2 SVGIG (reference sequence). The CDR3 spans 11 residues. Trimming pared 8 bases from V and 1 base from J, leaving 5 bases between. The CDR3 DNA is TGTGCCGGAGAAACTAATGAAAAACTGTTTTTT. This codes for CAGETNEKLFF.

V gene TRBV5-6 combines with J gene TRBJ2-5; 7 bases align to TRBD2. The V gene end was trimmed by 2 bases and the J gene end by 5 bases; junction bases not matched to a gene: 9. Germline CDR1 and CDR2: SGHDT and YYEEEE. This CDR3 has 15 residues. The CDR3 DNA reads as TGTGCCAGCAGCTTTAGGGGAGGGGACTGGGAGACCCAGTACTTC. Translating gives CASSFRGGDWETQYF. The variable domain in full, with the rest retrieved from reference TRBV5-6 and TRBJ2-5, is DAGVTQSPTHLIKTRGQQVTLRCSPKSGHDTVSWYQQALGQGPQFIFQYYEEEERQRGNFPDRFSGHQFPNYSSELNVNALLLGDSALYLCASSFRGGDWETQYFGPGTRLLVL.

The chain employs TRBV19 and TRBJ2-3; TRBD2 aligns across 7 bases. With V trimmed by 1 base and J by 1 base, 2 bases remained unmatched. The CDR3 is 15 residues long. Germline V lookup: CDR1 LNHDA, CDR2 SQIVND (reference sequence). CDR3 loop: CASSIGGSGTDTQYF. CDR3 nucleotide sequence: TGTGCCAGTAGTATAGGCGGGAGCGGCACAGATACGCAGTATTTT.

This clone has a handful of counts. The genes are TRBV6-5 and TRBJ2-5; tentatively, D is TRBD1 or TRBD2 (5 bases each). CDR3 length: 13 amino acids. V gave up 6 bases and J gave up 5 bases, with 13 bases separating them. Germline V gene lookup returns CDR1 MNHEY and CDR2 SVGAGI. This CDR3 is CASSRGALETQYF. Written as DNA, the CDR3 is TGTGCCAGCAGCCGAGGGGCTTTGGAGACCCAGTACTTC.

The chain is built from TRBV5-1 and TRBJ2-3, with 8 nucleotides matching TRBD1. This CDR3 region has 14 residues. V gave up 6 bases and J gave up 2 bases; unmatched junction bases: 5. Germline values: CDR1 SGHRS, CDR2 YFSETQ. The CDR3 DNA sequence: TGCGCCAGCAACCGGGACAGGATCACAGATACGCAGTATTTT. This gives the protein CASNRDRITDTQYF.

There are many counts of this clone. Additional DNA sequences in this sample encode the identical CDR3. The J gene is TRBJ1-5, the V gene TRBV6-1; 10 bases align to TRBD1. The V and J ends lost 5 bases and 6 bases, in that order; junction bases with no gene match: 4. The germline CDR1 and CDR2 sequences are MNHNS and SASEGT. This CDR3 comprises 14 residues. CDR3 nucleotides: TGTGCCAGCAGTAGGGACAGGGGAGGTCAGCCCCAGCATTTT. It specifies CASSRDRGGQPQHF.

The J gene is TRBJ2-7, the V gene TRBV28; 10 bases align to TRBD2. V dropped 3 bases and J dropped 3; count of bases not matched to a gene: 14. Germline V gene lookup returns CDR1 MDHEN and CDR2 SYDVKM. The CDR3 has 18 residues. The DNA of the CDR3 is TGTGCCAGCAGTTTTGCGCCGAGGACTAGCGGAACCCTCTACGAGCAGTACTTC. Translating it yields CASSFAPRTSGTLYEQYF.

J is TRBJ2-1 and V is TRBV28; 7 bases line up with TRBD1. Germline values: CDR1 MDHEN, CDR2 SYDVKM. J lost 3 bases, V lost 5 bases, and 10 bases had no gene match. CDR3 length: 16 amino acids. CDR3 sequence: CASSGGQPAGYNEQFF. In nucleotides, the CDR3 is TGTGCCAGCAGTGGGGGACAGCCGGCGGGCTACAATGAGCAGTTCTTC.

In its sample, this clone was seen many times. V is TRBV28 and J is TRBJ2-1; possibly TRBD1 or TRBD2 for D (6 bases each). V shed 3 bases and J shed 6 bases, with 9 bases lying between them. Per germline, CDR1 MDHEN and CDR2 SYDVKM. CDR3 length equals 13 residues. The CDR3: CASSFGGPNEQFF. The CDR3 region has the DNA TGTGCCAGCAGTTTCGGGGGCCCCAATGAGCAGTTCTTC.